Here is one TCR beta chain with its context. Its antigen is undetermined. V lost 6 bases and J lost 11, with 19 bases in between. This CDR3 comprises 14 residues. Germline assignment: CDR1 SNHLY and CDR2 FYNNEI. This record belongs to a study of cytomegalovirus exposure and HLA in healthy donors. Notes on the study in general: Testing in vitro showed three CMV-associated chains specific for CMV antigens. Listed as cytomegalovirus-associated were 150 or so TCR beta chains.

From the 120-subject validation cohort, which was separate from the roughly 700-subject first cohort, the donors were drawn. TCRdb keeps only in-frame clones here, not all; method: immunoSEQ multiplex PCR. The table shows approximately 280,000 clones, with approximately 83% occurring only once. The genes are TRBV2 and TRBJ1-4; D call uncertain. This sequence originates from a woman under 30 in good health and CMV-seronegative. The sequencing input was PBMCs. The CDR3 DNA reads TGTGCCAGCAGGGCTTTTGGAGGTGTGGGGAAACTGTTTTTT. Translated, it gives CASRAFGGVGKLFF. The variable domain in full, with the rest retrieved from reference TRBV2 and TRBJ1-4, is EPEVTQTPSHQVTQMGQEVILRCVPISNHLYFYWYRQILGQKVEFLVSFYNNEISEKSEIFDDQFSVERPDGSNFTLKIRSTKLEDSAMYFCASRAFGGVGKLFFGSGTQLSVL.